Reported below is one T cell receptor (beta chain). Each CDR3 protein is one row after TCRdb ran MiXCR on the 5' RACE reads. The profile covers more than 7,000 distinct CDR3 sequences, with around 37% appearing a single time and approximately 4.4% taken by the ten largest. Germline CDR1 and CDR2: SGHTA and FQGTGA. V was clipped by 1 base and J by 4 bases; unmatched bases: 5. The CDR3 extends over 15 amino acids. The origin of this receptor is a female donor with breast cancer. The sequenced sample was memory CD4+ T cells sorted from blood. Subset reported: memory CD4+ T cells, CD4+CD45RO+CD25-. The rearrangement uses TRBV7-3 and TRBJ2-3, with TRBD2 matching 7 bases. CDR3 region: CASSLSGRASDTQYF. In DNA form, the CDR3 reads TGTGCCAGCAGCTTAAGTGGGAGGGCCTCAGATACGCAGTATTTT.